The 21 T cell receptor beta chains presented below share a single source sample, sequenced in a study of CD8 T cells in ankylosing spondylitis. TCRdb re-called the 5' RACE reads through MiXCR, storing one row per CDR3 protein. Among about 130,000 distinct CDR3 sequences listed, just under 7.5% were seen once. The sequenced material came from blood, either unsorted or a sorted T cell fraction (not recorded which). All receptors come from a female donor with ankylosing spondylitis or in good health (not recorded which).

Notes on this clonotype: A much larger clonotype is one base distant, so this may be a read error. The chain has TRBV7-2 and TRBJ2-3; D remains unclear. The CDR3 sequence is 12 residues long. The V end lost 5 bases, the J end lost 2 bases, and 5 bases lay between the germline ends. The germline gives CDR1 SGHTA, CDR2 FQGNSA. The DNA for the CDR3 is TGTGCCAGCAGCCAAACCACAGATACGCAGTATTTT. It yields the protein CASSQTTDTQYF.

Ten or more counts support this clonotype. The chain carries TRBV7-2 and TRBJ2-7, with a weak D call TRBD2 (5 bases). The V gene's germline CDR1 is SGHTA and CDR2 FQGNSA. The CDR3 covers 15 residues. With 2 bases removed from V and 2 bases from J, the gap between germline ends came to 13 bases. The CDR3 loop is CASSLSSSPAYEQYF. In nucleotides, the CDR3 is TGTGCCAGCAGCTTATCTTCTAGCCCTGCCTACGAGCAGTACTTC.

This chain joins TRBV19 and TRBJ2-1; 9 bases are a match to TRBD2. Germline-derived CDR1 and CDR2 are LNHDA and SQIVND (reference sequence). The trim removed 2 bases at V and 4 bases at J, leaving 3 bases unmatched. CDR3 length: 15 amino acids. The chain's CDR3 is CASSITRGGYNEQFF. As DNA, the CDR3 is TGTGCCAGTAGTATAACGCGGGGGGGGTACAATGAGCAGTTCTTC. Complete variable domain (other parts from reference TRBV19 and TRBJ2-1): DGGITQSPKYLFRKEGQNVTLSCEQNLNHDAMYWYRQDPGQGLRLIYYSQIVNDFQKGDIAEGYSVSREKKESFPLTVTSAQKNPTAFYLCASSITRGGYNEQFFGPGTRLTVL.

There are many counts of this clonotype. The chain employs TRBV5-1 and TRBJ1-4; D gene unclear. The CDR3 runs to 15 residues. V was clipped by 4 bases and J by 8 bases, with 18 bases between them. From germline, CDR1 is SGHRS and CDR2 YFSETQ. The DNA for the CDR3 is TGCGCCAGCAGCCCGGAGGAAACCGTTAGAGAAAAACTGTTTTTT. Protein sequence: CASSPEETVREKLFF.

There are many counts of this clonotype. The CDR3 nucleotides read TGTGCCATCAGTGAGTCCAGGGAAGGAGTTGGCTACACCTTC. This encodes CAISESREGVGYTF. The V gene is TRBV10-3, the J gene TRBJ1-2; D possibly corresponds to TRBD1 (5 bases). Germline CDR1 is ENHRY and CDR2 is SYGVKD. This CDR3 comprises 14 residues. Trimming pared 0 bases from V and 7 bases from J, leaving 12 bases between.

This clonotype came up many times. The V call is TRBV12-3 or TRBV12-4, the J call TRBJ2-7; D gene unclear. This CDR3 is 15 amino acids long. The V end was cut by 6 bases, the J end by 3 bases, with 18 bases between. CDR3 protein: CASSPGKGGIYEQYF. The CDR3 nucleotides are TGTGCCAGCAGCCCTGGGAAAGGCGGAATCTACGAGCAGTACTTC.

Many counts were recorded for this clonotype. The chain links TRBV30 to TRBJ2-3; D may be TRBD1 (6 bases). Germline CDR1 is GTSNPN and CDR2 is SVGIG (reference sequence). This CDR3 region has 13 residues. The V end lost 2 bases, the J end lost 5 bases, and 11 bases lay between the germline ends. This chain's CDR3 is CAWSPKGGDTQYF. CDR3 DNA sequence: TGTGCCTGGAGTCCAAAAGGGGGAGATACGCAGTATTTT.

This clonotype has at least ten counts. This rearrangement joins TRBV7-3 to TRBJ2-1, with D unclear. Germline loops: CDR1 SGHTA, CDR2 FQGTGA. With 4 bases removed from V and 6 bases from J, the gap between germline ends came to 10 bases. The CDR3 extends over 13 amino acids. CDR3 in amino acids: CASSSLGFNEQFF. CDR3 bases: TGTGCCAGCAGCTCCCTGGGCTTCAATGAGCAGTTCTTC.

This clonotype was counted at least ten times. The rearrangement links TRBV12-3 or TRBV12-4 to TRBJ2-7, with D possibly TRBD2 on 7 matching bases. The CDR3 has 14 amino acids. The V gene lost 5 bases and the J gene lost 2 bases, with 13 bases spanning the gap. CDR3 protein: CASSPRGGAYEQYF. CDR3 sequence (DNA): TGTGCCAGCAGTCCTAGGGGGGGCGCCTACGAGCAGTACTTC.

At least ten counts were recorded for this clonotype. The CDR3 sequence is CASSTPTGGAANTEAFF. The CDR3 DNA is TGTGCCAGCAGTACCCCGACAGGGGGAGCGGCGAACACTGAAGCTTTCTTT. V is TRBV6-1 and J is TRBJ1-1, with 9 positions matching TRBD1. The germline gives CDR1 MNHNS, CDR2 SASEGT. This CDR3 has 17 residues. With V trimmed by 5 bases and J by 1 base, 11 bases remained unmatched.

This clonotype was picked up many times. The chain carries TRBV10-2 and TRBJ2-7, with 8 bases matching TRBD1. Trimming cost V 6 bases and J 3 bases; bases outside gene matches: 4. Looked up from germline, CDR1 is WSHSY and CDR2 is SAAADI. The CDR3 contains 13 residues. CDR3 region: CASRRDRFYEQYF. CDR3 DNA: TGCGCCAGCAGGAGGGACAGGTTCTACGAGCAGTACTTC.

The genes are TRBV7-8 and TRBJ2-5; 13 nucleotides match TRBD2. The CDR3 runs 16 residues. Germline V gene sequence: CDR1 SGHVS, CDR2 FQNEAQ. V shed 7 bases, J shed 4 bases, and the junction held 9 bases outside the gene matches. The CDR3 loop is CASTLTSGGVLETQYF. The CDR3 DNA follows: TGTGCCAGCACCCTTACTAGCGGGGGGGTCCTAGAGACCCAGTACTTC.

This clonotype was picked up a small number of times. The genes are TRBV18 and TRBJ1-2, with D uncertain. Looked up from germline, CDR1 is KGHSH and CDR2 is LQKENI. The CDR3 extends over 15 amino acids. V lost 0 bases and J lost 4, with 12 bases in between. CDR3 DNA sequence: TGTGCCAGCTCACCACCGGGAGGGAGAGGCTATGGCTACACCTTC. Translating gives CASSPPGGRGYGYTF.

This clonotype has ten or more counts. J is TRBJ2-1 and V is TRBV4-1; 9 nucleotides align to TRBD2. The CDR3 runs to 14 residues. In germline, CDR1 is MGHRA, CDR2 YSYEKL. With 4 bases clipped from V and 10 bases from J, the junction kept 8 bases outside the gene matches. This chain's CDR3 is CASSPGGGAWEQFF. The CDR3, as DNA: TGCGCCAGCAGCCCTGGCGGGGGGGCTTGGGAGCAGTTCTTC.

There are many counts of this clonotype. The DNA is left out, because the CDR3 cannot be placed on it with certainty; the CDR3 is given as TCRdb lists it. The chain joins TRBV24-1 to TRBJ2-1; no DNA check was done on the table's D call, TRBD1. The length of the CDR3 is 13 amino acids, counting both ends. CDR1 KGHDR and CDR2 SFDVKD come from the germline V gene. The CDR3: CATSVPGANEQFF.

This clonotype was detected many times. The chain combines TRBV3-1 with TRBJ1-2; TRBD1 might be the D (6 bases). Trimming removed 0 bases at V and 8 bases at J, with 10 bases between. CDR3 length: 13 residues. The germline CDR1 and CDR2 sequences are LGHDT and YNNKEL (reference sequence). CDR3 protein: CASSQDGQRGYTF. Here the CDR3 DNA reads TGTGCCAGCAGCCAAGATGGACAGAGAGGCTACACCTTC.

There are a few counts of this clonotype. J is TRBJ2-4 and V is TRBV7-9; 10 bases are a match to TRBD2. The CDR3 totals 15 residues. V shed 5 bases and J 8 bases; nucleotides not matched to a gene: 9. Germline V CDR1 and CDR2: SEHNR, FQNEAQ (reference sequence). The CDR3 sequence is CASSKRLAGVYIQYF. The CDR3 region has the DNA TGTGCCAGCAGCAAACGACTAGCGGGCGTTTACATTCAGTACTTC.

This clonotype was seen many times. The chain recombines TRBV12-3 or TRBV12-4 with TRBJ1-4; 7 bases are shared with TRBD1. Germline trimming cut 6 bases from V and 7 bases from J; bases unmatched to any gene: 11. The CDR3 spans 15 residues. The CDR3 nucleotides read TGTGCCAGCAGCCCGGGGACAGAAGCCGGTGAAAAACTGTTTTTT. This gives the protein CASSPGTEAGEKLFF.

This clonotype was counted between two and nine times. This chain uses TRBV5-8 with TRBJ2-1, with D perhaps matching TRBD1 or TRBD2 (5 bases each). Germline values: CDR1 SGHTS, CDR2 YDEGEE. Trimming stripped 5 bases from V and 0 bases from J, with 15 bases between. The CDR3 consists of 16 residues. The CDR3 DNA reads as TGTGCCAGCAGGCGACCGGGACGGACCTCCTACAATGAGCAGTTCTTC. Translating gives CASRRPGRTSYNEQFF.

The sample holds many counts of this clonotype. The chain combines TRBV6-5 with TRBJ1-6, with a possible D match to TRBD1 (5 bases). Germline CDR1 reads MNHEY; CDR2 reads SVGAGI. This CDR3 contains 17 residues. V was shortened by 0 bases and J by 7 bases, with 16 bases between the two germline ends. DNA for the CDR3: TGTGCCAGCAGTTACTCTTTCCCGCAGGGTGGCAATTCACCCCTCCACTTT. Protein sequence: CASSYSFPQGGNSPLHF.

This clonotype was recorded many times. The chain has TRBV5-1 and TRBJ2-3, with a tentative D call TRBD2 (6 bases). Germline V gene lookup returns CDR1 SGHRS and CDR2 YFSETQ. V gave up 6 bases and J gave up 6 bases, with 23 bases separating them. The CDR3 runs 16 residues. The CDR3 DNA reads as TGCGCCAGCAATCAGGGCCTCCGGGACTTCCGCGATACGCAGTATTTT. Residues: CASNQGLRDFRDTQYF.